The present T cell receptor beta chain was sequenced within a study of cytomegalovirus exposure and HLA in healthy donors. Overall study results and limits: In an earlier analysis, productive rearrangement rates for most beta V segments clustered near 87% or 30%. Associated with HLA alleles at 0.05 false discovery rate in a later analysis were approximately 17,000 TCR beta sequences. Serostatus for CMV was the only available immune exposure information.

Germline V gives CDR1 SGHVS, CDR2 FNYEAQ. V was clipped by 5 bases and J by 0 bases, with 22 bases between them. The CDR3 is 18 residues long. Concerning this clone itself: Its antigen remains unidentified.

PCR used 60 Vbeta primers and 13 Jbeta primers. The repertoire was sequenced with immunoSEQ multiplex PCR; TCRdb's copy has only in-frame clones and lacks some. The sample includes some 130,000 clones, around 80% of them seen just once. The V and J genes are TRBV7-6 and TRBJ2-5, with a tentative D call TRBD2 (6 bases). Sequenced input: PBMCs. The clonotype comes from a human donor in good health. In nucleotides, the CDR3 is TGTGCCAGCAGCGCCACGGCGGGGCTGAAACCGTACCAAGAGACCCAGTACTTC. This sequence encodes CASSATAGLKPYQETQYF.